This T cell receptor beta chain derives from a study of T cell responses to AZD1222 COVID-19 vaccine. Study-wide results and caveats: Sampled repertoires all dated from after the peak T cell response. Clonal diversity was possibly underestimated, and white British individuals and females predominated among donors. Researchers report vaccine-associated CD4 TCRs spanning spike, with dominance at 160-218 and 743-854.

Investigators merged groups given second doses at roughly 4 or roughly 12 weeks. Notes on this clone: Its antigen is as yet unknown.

Germline-derived CDR1 and CDR2 are LNHDA and SQIVND (reference sequence). V gave up 4 bases and J gave up 0 bases, with 10 bases separating them. This CDR3 has 15 residues. The method was immunoSEQ multiplex PCR; TCRdb's version includes in-frame clones alone and lacks a portion of them. The sample includes 100,000 or so clones, nearly 90% of them seen just once. This chain uses TRBV19 with TRBJ1-5; possible D gene TRBD1, 6 bases. The TCR comes from an adult who received the AZD1222 COVID-19 vaccine. The specimen was peripheral blood, collected 28 days after the second AZD1222 dose. The CDR3 sequence: CASSTTGNSNQPQHF. The CDR3 bases are TGTGCCAGTAGTACCACAGGGAATAGCAATCAGCCCCAGCATTTT.